This T cell receptor (beta chain) came from a study of lymphopenia after photon versus proton radiotherapy. Study-level results: Photon-treated patients lost naive T cells and TCR diversity; proton-treated stayed stable. Oligoclonal CD8+ Temra expansion after nadir drove photon patients' diversity drop. Only patients who died were analyzed for survival; proton advantage is unproven.

Data came from immunoSEQ multiplex PCR; TCRdb stores just in-frame clones and leaves some out. The top ten clones hold roughly a quarter of a sample with some 42,000 clones, around 81% of them seen once. The CDR3 is made up of 15 amino acids. The germline V and J ends were trimmed by 5 bases and 8 bases, with 18 bases remaining between them. Germline V gene lookup returns CDR1 LGHNA and CDR2 YNFKEQ. On this clone itself: Its antigen is undetermined.

Sequenced material: peripheral blood, taken from a patient treated with proton-based radiotherapy. The V and J genes are TRBV4-2 and TRBJ1-4; D uncertain. This sequence originates from a woman between 65 and 79 years old with pancreatic cancer. CDR3 amino acids: CASSSGRVEGEKLFF. CDR3 nucleotide sequence: TGTGCCAGCAGCTCGGGGAGGGTGGAAGGCGAAAAACTGTTTTTT.